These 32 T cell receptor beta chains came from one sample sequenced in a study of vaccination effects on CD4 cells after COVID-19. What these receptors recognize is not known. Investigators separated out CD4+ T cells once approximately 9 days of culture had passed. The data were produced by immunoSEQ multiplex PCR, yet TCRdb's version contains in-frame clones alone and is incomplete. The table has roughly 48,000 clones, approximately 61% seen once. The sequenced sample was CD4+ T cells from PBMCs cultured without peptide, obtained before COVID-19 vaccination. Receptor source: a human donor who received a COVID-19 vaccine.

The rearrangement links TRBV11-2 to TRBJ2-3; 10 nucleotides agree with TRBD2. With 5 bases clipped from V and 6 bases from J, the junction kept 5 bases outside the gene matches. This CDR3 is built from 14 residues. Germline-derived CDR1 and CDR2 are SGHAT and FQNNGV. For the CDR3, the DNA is TGTGCCAGCAGCCTGGGACTAGCGATGGATACGCAGTATTTT. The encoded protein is CASSLGLAMDTQYF.

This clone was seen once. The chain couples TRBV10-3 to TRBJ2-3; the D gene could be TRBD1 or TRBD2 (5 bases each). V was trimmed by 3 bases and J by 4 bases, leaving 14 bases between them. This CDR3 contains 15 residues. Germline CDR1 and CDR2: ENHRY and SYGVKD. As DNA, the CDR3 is TGTGCCATCAGTGACGGGTTGCGAGGGGCAGATACGCAGTATTTT. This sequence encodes CAISDGLRGADTQYF.

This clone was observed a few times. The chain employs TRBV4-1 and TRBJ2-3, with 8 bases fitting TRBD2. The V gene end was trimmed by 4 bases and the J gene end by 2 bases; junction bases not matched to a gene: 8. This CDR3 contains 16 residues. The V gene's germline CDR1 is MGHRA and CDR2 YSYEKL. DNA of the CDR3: TGCGCCAGCAGCCTCCTAGCGGGTCGCTTCACAGATACGCAGTATTTT. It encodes CASSLLAGRFTDTQYF.

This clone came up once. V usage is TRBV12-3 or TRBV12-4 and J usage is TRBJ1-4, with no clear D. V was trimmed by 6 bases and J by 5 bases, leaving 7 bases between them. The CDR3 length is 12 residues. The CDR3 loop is CASRPGNEKLFF. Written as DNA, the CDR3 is TGTGCCAGCAGGCCGGGCAATGAAAAACTGTTTTTT.

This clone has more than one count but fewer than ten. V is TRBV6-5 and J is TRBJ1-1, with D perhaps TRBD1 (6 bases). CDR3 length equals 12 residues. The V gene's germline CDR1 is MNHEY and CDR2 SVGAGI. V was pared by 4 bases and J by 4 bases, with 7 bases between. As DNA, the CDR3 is TGTGCCAGCAGTTCGACAGGCACTGAAGCTTTCTTT. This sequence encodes CASSSTGTEAFF.

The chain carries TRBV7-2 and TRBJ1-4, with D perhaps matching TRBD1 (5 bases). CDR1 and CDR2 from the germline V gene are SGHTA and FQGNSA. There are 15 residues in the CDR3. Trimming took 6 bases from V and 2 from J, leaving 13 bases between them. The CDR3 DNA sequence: TGTGCCAGCAGTTATAGTGGGGCTACTAATGAAAAACTGTTTTTT. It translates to CASSYSGATNEKLFF.

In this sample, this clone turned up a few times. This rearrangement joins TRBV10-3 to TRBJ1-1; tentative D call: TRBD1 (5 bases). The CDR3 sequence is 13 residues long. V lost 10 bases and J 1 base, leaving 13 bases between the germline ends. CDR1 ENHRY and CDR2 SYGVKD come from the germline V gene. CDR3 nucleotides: TGTGCCACCACGCAGACAGAGAACACTGAAGCTTTCTTT. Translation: CATTQTENTEAFF.

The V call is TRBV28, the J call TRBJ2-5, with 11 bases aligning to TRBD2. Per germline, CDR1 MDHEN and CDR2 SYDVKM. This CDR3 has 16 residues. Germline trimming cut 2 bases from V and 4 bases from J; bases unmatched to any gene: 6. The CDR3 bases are TGTGCCAGCAGTTTACCCCTAGGACTAGCGGGAGAGACCCAGTACTTC. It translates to CASSLPLGLAGETQYF.

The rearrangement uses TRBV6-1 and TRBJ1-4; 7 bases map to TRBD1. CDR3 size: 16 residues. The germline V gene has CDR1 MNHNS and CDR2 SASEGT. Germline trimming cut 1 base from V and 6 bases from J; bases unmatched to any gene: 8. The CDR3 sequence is CASSEVKGAWDEKLFF. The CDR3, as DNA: TGTGCCAGCAGTGAAGTCAAGGGGGCGTGGGATGAAAAACTGTTTTTT.

The CDR3 sequence is CASHRAGGANYGYTF. The DNA of the CDR3 is TGTGCCAGCCACCGCGCCGGGGGCGCTAACTATGGCTACACCTTC. The rearrangement joins TRBV6-5 to TRBJ1-2; a possible D gene is TRBD1 (6 bases). The germline CDR1 and CDR2 sequences are MNHEY and SVGAGI. Deletions cut 8 bases from V and 0 bases from J, with 16 bases between. The CDR3 runs to 15 residues.

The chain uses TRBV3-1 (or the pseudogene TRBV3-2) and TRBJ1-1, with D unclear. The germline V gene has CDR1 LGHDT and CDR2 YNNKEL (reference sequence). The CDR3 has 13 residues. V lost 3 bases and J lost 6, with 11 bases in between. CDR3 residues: CASSHSIDAEAFF. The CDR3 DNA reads TGTGCCAGCAGCCATTCGATCGACGCTGAAGCTTTCTTT.

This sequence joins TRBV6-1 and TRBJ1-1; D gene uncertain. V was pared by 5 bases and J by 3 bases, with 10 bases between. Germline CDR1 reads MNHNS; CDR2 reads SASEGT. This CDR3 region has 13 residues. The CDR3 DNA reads TGTGCCAGCAGTCCCGACCGGTACACTGAAGCTTTCTTT. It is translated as CASSPDRYTEAFF.

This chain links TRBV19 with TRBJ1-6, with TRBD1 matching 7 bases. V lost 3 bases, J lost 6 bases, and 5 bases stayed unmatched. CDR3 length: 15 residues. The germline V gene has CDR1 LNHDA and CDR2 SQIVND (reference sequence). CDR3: CASSIYRGGNSPLHF. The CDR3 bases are TGTGCCAGTAGTATCTACAGGGGAGGTAATTCACCCCTCCACTTT.

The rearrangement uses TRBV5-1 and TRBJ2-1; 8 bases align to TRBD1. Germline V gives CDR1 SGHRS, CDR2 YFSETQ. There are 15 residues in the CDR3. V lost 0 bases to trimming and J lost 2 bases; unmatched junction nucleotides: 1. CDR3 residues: CASSLGQGPYNEQFF. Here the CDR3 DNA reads TGCGCCAGCAGCTTGGGACAGGGGCCCTACAATGAGCAGTTCTTC.

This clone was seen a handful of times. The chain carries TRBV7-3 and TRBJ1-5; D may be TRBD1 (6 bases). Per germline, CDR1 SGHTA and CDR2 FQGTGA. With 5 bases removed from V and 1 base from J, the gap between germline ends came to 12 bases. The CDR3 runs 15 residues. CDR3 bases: TGTGCCAGCAGCCCGAGGGGGGGGAGCAATCAGCCCCAGCATTTT. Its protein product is CASSPRGGSNQPQHF. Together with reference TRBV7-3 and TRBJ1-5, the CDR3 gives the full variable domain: GAGVSQTPSNKVTEKGKYVELRCDPISGHTALYWYRQSLGQGPEFLIYFQGTGAADDSGLPNDRFFAVRPEGSVSTLKIQRTERGDSAVYLCASSPRGGSNQPQHFGDGTRLSIL.

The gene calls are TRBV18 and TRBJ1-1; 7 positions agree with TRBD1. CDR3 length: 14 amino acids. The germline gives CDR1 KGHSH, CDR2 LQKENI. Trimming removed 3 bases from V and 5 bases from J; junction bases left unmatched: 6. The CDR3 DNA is TGTGCCAGCTCACCTTATGCACAGGGGACTGAAGCTTTCTTT. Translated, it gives CASSPYAQGTEAFF.

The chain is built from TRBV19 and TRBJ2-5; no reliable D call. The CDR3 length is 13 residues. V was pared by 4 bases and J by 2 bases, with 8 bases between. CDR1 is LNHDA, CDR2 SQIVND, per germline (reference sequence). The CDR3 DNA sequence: TGTGCCAGTAGTAAGGGCAGGCAAGAGACCCAGTACTTC. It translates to CASSKGRQETQYF.

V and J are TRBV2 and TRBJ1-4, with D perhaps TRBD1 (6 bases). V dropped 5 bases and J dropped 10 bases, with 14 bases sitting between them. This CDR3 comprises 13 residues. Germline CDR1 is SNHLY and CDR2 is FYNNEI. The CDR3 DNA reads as TGTGCCAGCAGTCCAGAGGGGGGCGGAAAACTGTTTTTT. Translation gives CASSPEGGGKLFF.

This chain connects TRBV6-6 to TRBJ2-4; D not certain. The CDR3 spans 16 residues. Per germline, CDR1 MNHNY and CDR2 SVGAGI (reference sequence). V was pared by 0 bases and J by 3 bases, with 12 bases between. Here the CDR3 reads CASSYSGRRSKNIQYF. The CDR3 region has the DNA TGTGCCAGCAGTTACTCGGGAAGAAGGAGCAAAAACATTCAGTACTTC.

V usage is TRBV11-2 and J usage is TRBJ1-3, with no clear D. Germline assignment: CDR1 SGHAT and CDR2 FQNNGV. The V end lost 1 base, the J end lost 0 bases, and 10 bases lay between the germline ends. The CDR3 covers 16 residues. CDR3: CASSLGQTNSGNTIYF. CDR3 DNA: TGTGCCAGCAGCTTAGGGCAGACCAACTCTGGAAACACCATATATTTT.

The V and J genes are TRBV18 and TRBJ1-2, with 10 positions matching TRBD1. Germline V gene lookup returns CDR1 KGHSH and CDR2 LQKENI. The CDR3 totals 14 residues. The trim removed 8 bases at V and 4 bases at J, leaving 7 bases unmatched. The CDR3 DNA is TGTGCCAGCACGGGACAGGGGATACCCTATGGCTACACCTTC. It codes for CASTGQGIPYGYTF.

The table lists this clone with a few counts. DNA for the CDR3: TGTGCCAGCTCACCACCGGAGACTATGCAGTTCTTC. This encodes CASSPPETMQFF. The chain couples TRBV18 to TRBJ2-1; D is possibly TRBD2 (5 bases). Germline values: CDR1 KGHSH, CDR2 LQKENI. The CDR3 length is 12 residues. Trimming left V 0 bases short and J 12 bases short, with 9 bases between.

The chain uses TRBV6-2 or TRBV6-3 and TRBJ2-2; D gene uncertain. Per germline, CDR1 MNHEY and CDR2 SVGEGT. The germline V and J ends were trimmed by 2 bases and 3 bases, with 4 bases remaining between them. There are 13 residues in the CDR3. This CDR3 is CASSYLYTGELFF. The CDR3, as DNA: TGTGCCAGCAGTTACCTGTACACCGGGGAGCTGTTTTTT.

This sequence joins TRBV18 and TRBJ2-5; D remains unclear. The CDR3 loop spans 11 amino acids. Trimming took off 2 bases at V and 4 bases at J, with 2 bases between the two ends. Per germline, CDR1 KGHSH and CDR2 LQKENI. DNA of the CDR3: TGTGCCAGCTCACCAGCAGAGACCCAGTACTTC. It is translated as CASSPAETQYF.

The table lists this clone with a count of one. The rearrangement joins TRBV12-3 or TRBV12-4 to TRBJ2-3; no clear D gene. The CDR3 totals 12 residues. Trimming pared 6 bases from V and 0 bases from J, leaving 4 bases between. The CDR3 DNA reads TGTGCCAGCAGCCCCAGCACAGATACGCAGTATTTT. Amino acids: CASSPSTDTQYF.

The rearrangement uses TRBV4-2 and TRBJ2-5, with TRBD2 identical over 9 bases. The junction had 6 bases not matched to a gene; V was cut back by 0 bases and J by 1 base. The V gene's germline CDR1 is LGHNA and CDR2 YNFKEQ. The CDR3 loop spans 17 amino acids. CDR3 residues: CASSQDRGLAGQETQYF. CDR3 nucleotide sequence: TGTGCCAGCAGCCAAGATAGGGGACTAGCAGGCCAAGAGACCCAGTACTTC.

The CDR3 nucleotides are TGTGCCAGCAGCCTAAGGGCGGGTGTTAATGAAAAACTGTTTTTT. As protein: CASSLRAGVNEKLFF. The chain recombines TRBV3-1 (or the pseudogene TRBV3-2) with TRBJ1-4; D remains ambiguous. This CDR3 comprises 15 residues. CDR1 and CDR2 (germline): LGHDT, YNNKEL (reference sequence). Trimming pared 4 bases from V and 4 bases from J, leaving 13 bases between.

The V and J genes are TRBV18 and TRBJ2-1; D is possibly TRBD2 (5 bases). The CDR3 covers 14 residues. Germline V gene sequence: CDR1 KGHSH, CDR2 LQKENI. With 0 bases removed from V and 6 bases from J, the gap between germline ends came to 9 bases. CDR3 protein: CASSPPSSPNEQFF. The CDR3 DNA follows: TGTGCCAGCTCACCACCGTCTAGCCCCAATGAGCAGTTCTTC.

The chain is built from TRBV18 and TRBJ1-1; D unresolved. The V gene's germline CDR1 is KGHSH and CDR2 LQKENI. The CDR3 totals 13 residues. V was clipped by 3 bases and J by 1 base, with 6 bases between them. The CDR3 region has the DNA TGTGCCAGCTCACCGTTGCAGAACACTGAAGCTTTCTTT. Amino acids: CASSPLQNTEAFF.

The DNA for the CDR3 is TGTGCCAGCAGCCCACAGGGTAGCTCTGGAAACACCATATATTTT. Residues: CASSPQGSSGNTIYF. The chain recombines TRBV9 with TRBJ1-3; D is perhaps TRBD1 (6 bases). The germline V gene has CDR1 SGDLS and CDR2 YYNGEE. CDR3 length: 15 amino acids. V was cut by 4 bases and J by 0 bases, with 11 bases left in between.

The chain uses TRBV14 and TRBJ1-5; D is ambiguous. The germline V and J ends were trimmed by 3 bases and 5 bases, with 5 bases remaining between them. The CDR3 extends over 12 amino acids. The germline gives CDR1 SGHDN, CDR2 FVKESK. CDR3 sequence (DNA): TGTGCCAGCAGCCAGGGTGATCAGCCCCAGCATTTT. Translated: CASSQGDQPQHF.

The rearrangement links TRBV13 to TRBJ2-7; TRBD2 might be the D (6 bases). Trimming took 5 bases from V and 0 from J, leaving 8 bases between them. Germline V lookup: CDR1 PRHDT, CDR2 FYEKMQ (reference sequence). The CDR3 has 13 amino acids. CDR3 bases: TGTGCCAGCAGCCGGGACTCCTCCTACGAGCAGTACTTC. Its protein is CASSRDSSYEQYF.